A single sample gave rise to the 31 T cell receptor beta chains below, sequenced in a study of cytomegalovirus exposure and HLA in healthy donors. In the PCR, 60 Vbeta and 13 Jbeta primers were used. Measured with immunoSEQ multiplex PCR; TCRdb has only the in-frame clones, and not every one. The table has 70,000 to 95,000 clones, 80% seen once. Source material: PBMCs. The source of these receptors is a young man in good health and CMV-seronegative.

The chain is built from TRBV5-4 and TRBJ2-5; D perhaps matches TRBD1 (5 bases). The germline gives CDR1 SGHNT, CDR2 YYREEE (reference sequence). The CDR3 is made up of 14 amino acids. With 1 base removed from V and 1 base from J, the gap between germline ends came to 8 bases. The CDR3 sequence is CASSLSGRQETQYF. CDR3 bases: TGTGCCAGCAGCTTGTCAGGGCGCCAAGAGACCCAGTACTTC.

The V and J genes are TRBV9 and TRBJ2-3; maybe TRBD2 (6 bases). The CDR3 length is 15 residues. Per germline, CDR1 SGDLS and CDR2 YYNGEE. V lost 4 bases to trimming and J lost 6 bases, with 18 bases between them. The CDR3 DNA sequence: TGTGCCAGCAGCTCCGGGGACTTCCCTGGGGATACGCAGTATTTT. Translated, it gives CASSSGDFPGDTQYF.

V and J are TRBV5-1 and TRBJ2-5; no definite D call. Trimming cost V 3 bases and J 2 bases, with 8 bases left between them. The CDR3 extends over 13 amino acids. Germline V lookup: CDR1 SGHRS, CDR2 YFSETQ. The CDR3 is CASSSELQETQYF. The CDR3, as DNA: TGCGCCAGCAGCTCAGAACTACAAGAGACCCAGTACTTC. Supplemented by reference TRBV5-1 and TRBJ2-5, the full variable domain reads KAGVTQTPRYLIKTRGQQVTLSCSPISGHRSVSWYQQTPGQGLQFLFEYFSETQRNKGNFPGRFSGRQFSNSRSEMNVSTLELGDSALYLCASSSELQETQYFGPGTRLLVL.

The CDR3, as DNA: TGTGCCAGCCAATCCCTTAGCTATGGCTACACCTTC. It yields the protein CASQSLSYGYTF. The chain links TRBV2 to TRBJ1-2; D unclear. CDR3 length: 12 residues. V was clipped by 8 bases and J by 4 bases, with 11 bases between them. Germline CDR1 is SNHLY and CDR2 is FYNNEI.

The chain combines TRBV18 with TRBJ2-5; D might be TRBD2 (5 bases). Germline CDR1 and CDR2: KGHSH and LQKENI. Trimming cost V 0 bases and J 5 bases, with 7 bases left between them. The CDR3 contains 13 residues. For the CDR3, the DNA is TGTGCCAGCTCACCACCCGCGGGTGAGACCCAGTACTTC. Translated, it gives CASSPPAGETQYF.

A few counts support this clone. This chain joins TRBV2 and TRBJ1-4; possibly TRBD1 for D (5 bases). The ends were cut back, 5 bases at V and 7 bases at J, with 17 bases in the middle. Germline V gene data show CDR1 as SNHLY and CDR2 as FYNNEI. This CDR3 region has 15 residues. The CDR3 here is CASSRSQGRVEKLFF. Here the CDR3 DNA reads TGTGCCAGCAGTCGTTCTCAGGGAAGGGTTGAAAAACTGTTTTTT.

The chain carries TRBV19 and TRBJ2-1; unclear D gene. Per the germline V gene, CDR1 is LNHDA and CDR2 is SQIVND (reference sequence). The length of the CDR3 is 14 residues. With 1 base removed from V and 8 bases from J, the gap between germline ends came to 12 bases. In DNA form, the CDR3 reads TGTGCCAGTAGTATAGTTCTGGCCATGGATGAGCAGTTCTTC. The encoded protein is CASSIVLAMDEQFF.

The genes are TRBV6-6 and TRBJ2-1; D gene ambiguous. The CDR3 covers 14 residues. Deletions cut 7 bases from V and 9 bases from J, with 19 bases between. Germline CDR1 reads MNHNY; CDR2 reads SVGAGI (reference sequence). CDR3 residues: CASIPGQVLAEQFF. The CDR3 DNA sequence: TGTGCCAGCATCCCCGGCCAGGTTCTGGCTGAGCAGTTCTTC.

This clone was detected a few times. This rearrangement joins TRBV7-3 to TRBJ1-2; 7 bases line up with TRBD1. The CDR3 contains 14 residues. Trimming at V came to 5 bases and at J to 5 bases, leaving 8 bases not matched to a gene. Germline V CDR1 and CDR2: SGHTA, FQGTGA. The CDR3 loop reads CASSATGAGYGYTF. CDR3 nucleotide sequence: TGTGCCAGCAGCGCCACAGGGGCGGGGTATGGCTACACCTTC.

The V gene is TRBV6-5, the J gene TRBJ2-5, with TRBD1 matching over 10 bases. From germline, CDR1 is MNHEY and CDR2 SVGAGI. The V and J ends lost 6 bases and 5 bases, in that order; junction bases with no gene match: 9. The CDR3 contains 15 residues. Here the CDR3 reads CASSRDRGRAETQYF. The CDR3 DNA reads as TGTGCCAGCAGCCGAGACAGGGGGCGTGCGGAGACCCAGTACTTC.

This rearrangement joins TRBV5-1 to TRBJ2-7; 9 nucleotides line up with TRBD1. Germline CDR1 SGHRS, CDR2 YFSETQ. V lost 0 bases and J lost 7; bases outside the gene matches: 5. The CDR3 runs to 14 residues. CDR3 protein: CASSLGQGGLEQYF. For the CDR3, the DNA is TGCGCCAGCAGCTTGGGACAGGGGGGATTGGAGCAGTACTTC.

The chain couples TRBV7-2 to TRBJ1-4, with unresolved D. Germline CDR1 and CDR2: SGHTA and FQGNSA. Trimming cost V 0 bases and J 7 bases, with 18 bases left between them. This CDR3 has 17 amino acids. The CDR3 here is CASSLASAGVKREKLFF. In DNA, the CDR3 is TGTGCCAGCAGCTTAGCCTCTGCCGGGGTGAAACGTGAAAAACTGTTTTTT.

The rearrangement uses TRBV9 and TRBJ2-3, with TRBD2 matching over 7 bases. Germline V lookup: CDR1 SGDLS, CDR2 YYNGEE. The length of the CDR3 is 14 residues. After removal of 0 bases from V and 6 bases from J, the junction contained 4 bases not matched to a gene. The CDR3 sequence: CASSVVGGMDTQYF. CDR3 bases: TGTGCCAGCAGCGTAGTCGGGGGGATGGATACGCAGTATTTT.

The chain joins TRBV5-1 to TRBJ2-7; 7 bases match TRBD1. Unmatched junction bases numbered 8, after V lost 5 bases and J lost 3 bases. The CDR3 extends over 14 amino acids. CDR1 and CDR2 (germline): SGHRS, YFSETQ. The CDR3 bases are TGCGCCAGCAGTCTTGATTGGACAGGCTACGAGCAGTACTTC. This codes for CASSLDWTGYEQYF.

The J gene is TRBJ1-5, the V gene TRBV6-6; no clear D. This CDR3 is built from 15 residues. V gave up 0 bases and J gave up 5 bases, with 11 bases separating them. Looked up from germline, CDR1 is MNHNY and CDR2 is SVGAGI (reference sequence). CDR3 region: CASSYSTPVDQPQHF. Here the CDR3 DNA reads TGTGCCAGCAGTTACTCGACTCCAGTAGATCAGCCCCAGCATTTT.

The genes are TRBV30 and TRBJ2-7, with D tentatively TRBD1 (6 bases). CDR1 and CDR2 from the germline V gene are GTSNPN and SVGIG (reference sequence). Trimming pared 1 base from V and 2 bases from J, leaving 9 bases between. This CDR3 spans 13 amino acids. CDR3 DNA sequence: TGTGCCTGGAGTGACAGGGTTACCTACGAGCAGTACTTC. Translation: CAWSDRVTYEQYF.

A few counts support this clone. The chain links TRBV19 to TRBJ2-1, with 7 positions matching TRBD2. Trimming removed 6 bases from V and 3 bases from J; junction bases left unmatched: 8. Germline V gives CDR1 LNHDA, CDR2 SQIVND (reference sequence). The CDR3 spans 15 residues. Written as DNA, the CDR3 is TGTGCCAGTAGGCGCGGGGGTAACTACTACAATGAGCAGTTCTTC. It yields the protein CASRRGGNYYNEQFF.

V gene TRBV7-6 combines with J gene TRBJ1-2, with a tentative D call TRBD1 (5 bases). Germline V gene lookup returns CDR1 SGHVS and CDR2 FNYEAQ. This CDR3 spans 13 amino acids. The CDR3 coding sequence is TGTGCTGCGGGAGGGGCGCATCTATGGGGCTACACCTTC. It encodes CAAGGAHLWGYTF. Drawing the rest from reference TRBV7-6 and TRBJ1-2, the complete variable domain is GAGVSQSPRYKVTKRGQDVALRCDPISGHVSLYWYRQALGQGPEFLTYFNYEAQQDKSGLPNDRFSAERPEGSISTLTIQRTEQRDSAMYRCAAGGAHLWGYTFGSGTRLTVV.

The table lists this clone with a few counts. The chain has TRBV9 and TRBJ2-5; 11 positions agree with TRBD2. The V segment lost 3 bases and the J segment 1 base; nucleotides outside the gene matches: 8. Germline V gene lookup returns CDR1 SGDLS and CDR2 YYNGEE. This CDR3 spans 17 amino acids. CDR3: CASSAQLAGGIQETQYF. CDR3 coding DNA: TGTGCCAGCAGCGCCCAGTTAGCGGGGGGGATCCAAGAGACCCAGTACTTC.

This chain connects TRBV10-3 to TRBJ1-4; 7 positions match TRBD1. CDR3 length: 13 amino acids. V gave up 9 bases and J gave up 6 bases; unmatched junction bases: 7. CDR1 ENHRY and CDR2 SYGVKD come from the germline V gene. CDR3 loop: CAMSRQGDEKLFF. For the CDR3, the DNA is TGTGCCATGTCTAGACAGGGAGATGAAAAACTGTTTTTT.

This chain links TRBV27 with TRBJ1-4, with 8 bases that match TRBD1. Germline V gene sequence: CDR1 MNHEY, CDR2 SMNVEV (reference sequence). Losses at the gene ends were 8 bases for V and 7 bases for J; bases not matched to a gene: 6. CDR3 size: 13 residues. In DNA, the CDR3 is TGTGCCAGCTACCGACAGGGGAGTGAAAAACTGTTTTTT. Protein product: CASYRQGSEKLFF.

The chain combines TRBV6-1 with TRBJ1-2; no clear D gene. V lost 4 bases and J lost 1, with 10 bases in between. CDR1 MNHNS and CDR2 SASEGT come from the germline V gene. The CDR3 has 14 residues. CDR3 sequence: CASSASQVNYGYTF. DNA of the CDR3: TGTGCCAGCAGTGCTAGCCAGGTTAACTATGGCTACACCTTC.

The chain couples TRBV5-1 to TRBJ2-3; D not resolved. The CDR3 totals 13 residues. Per the germline V gene, CDR1 is SGHRS and CDR2 is YFSETQ. V shed 0 bases and J shed 4 bases, with 6 bases lying between them. The CDR3 spells CASSLVFSDTQYF. The CDR3 DNA follows: TGCGCCAGCAGCTTGGTATTTTCAGATACGCAGTATTTT.

The genes are TRBV6-6 and TRBJ1-1, with a weak D call TRBD1 (5 bases). Trimming left V 10 bases short and J 4 bases short, with 22 bases between. Germline CDR1 MNHNY, CDR2 SVGAGI (reference sequence). The CDR3 has 15 residues. In DNA, the CDR3 is TGTGCCACTCTAAAGGGACTGACGAGGGGCACTGAAGCTTTCTTT. It yields the protein CATLKGLTRGTEAFF.

The chain carries TRBV5-1 and TRBJ2-1; D is perhaps TRBD2 (5 bases). The V and J ends lost 7 bases and 10 bases respectively, with 21 bases between them. The CDR3 runs to 14 residues. CDR1 SGHRS and CDR2 YFSETQ come from the germline V gene. CDR3 coding DNA: TGCGCCAGCGGAAGTAGCGCTACGTCGACCGAGCAGTTCTTC. It encodes CASGSSATSTEQFF. Drawing the rest from reference TRBV5-1 and TRBJ2-1, the complete variable domain is KAGVTQTPRYLIKTRGQQVTLSCSPISGHRSVSWYQQTPGQGLQFLFEYFSETQRNKGNFPGRFSGRQFSNSRSEMNVSTLELGDSALYLCASGSSATSTEQFFGPGTRLTVL.

The chain couples TRBV5-6 to TRBJ1-2, with D perhaps TRBD1 (5 bases). This CDR3 contains 14 residues. CDR1 and CDR2 from the germline V gene are SGHDT and YYEEEE. Trimming stripped 6 bases from V and 3 bases from J, with 15 bases between. The CDR3 nucleotides are TGTGCCAGCACCTCGTGGGGGGGGGACTATGGCTACACCTTC. Protein sequence: CASTSWGGDYGYTF.

V is TRBV19 and J is TRBJ1-1; 9 bases map to TRBD1. Per the germline V gene, CDR1 is LNHDA and CDR2 is SQIVND (reference sequence). The CDR3 runs to 15 residues. The V segment lost 5 bases and the J segment 5 bases; nucleotides outside the gene matches: 9. CDR3 nucleotide sequence: TGTGCCAGTAGTCCCCGGACAGGGGTGGAAACTGAAGCTTTCTTT. This sequence encodes CASSPRTGVETEAFF.

V is TRBV30 and J is TRBJ2-3, with D possibly TRBD2 on 5 matching bases. The CDR3 is made up of 16 amino acids. V shed 0 bases and J shed 1 base, with 14 bases lying between them. Germline V lookup: CDR1 GTSNPN, CDR2 SVGIG (reference sequence). CDR3 in amino acids: CAWSVLIAPRTDTQYF. The CDR3 nucleotides are TGTGCCTGGAGTGTTTTGATAGCGCCTCGCACAGATACGCAGTATTTT.

This chain connects TRBV5-1 to TRBJ2-2; TRBD1 matches at 8 bases. Germline V gene data show CDR1 as SGHRS and CDR2 as YFSETQ. This CDR3 comprises 16 residues. The V segment lost 0 bases and the J segment 2 bases; nucleotides outside the gene matches: 3. The CDR3 sequence is CASSLARGRNTGELFF. Written as DNA, the CDR3 is TGCGCCAGCAGCTTGGCCAGGGGGCGTAACACCGGGGAGCTGTTTTTT.

This clone was recorded a few times. The gene calls are TRBV9 and TRBJ2-5, with TRBD2 identical over 14 bases. Trimming took 3 bases from V and 2 from J; bases not matched to a gene: 0. The V gene's germline CDR1 is SGDLS and CDR2 YYNGEE. The CDR3 has 15 residues. The CDR3 DNA reads as TGTGCCAGCAGCGGGACTAGCGGGGGGCAAGAGACCCAGTACTTC. Translated, it gives CASSGTSGGQETQYF.

This chain links TRBV5-5 with TRBJ1-2, with a possible D match to TRBD1 (6 bases). This CDR3 comprises 14 residues. CDR1 and CDR2 from the germline V gene are SGHKS and YYEKEE (reference sequence). Trimming pared 6 bases from V and 5 bases from J, leaving 17 bases between. CDR3 coding DNA: TGTGCCAGCACCTACAGGGAAAAGGGTTATGGCTACACCTTC. It specifies CASTYREKGYGYTF.